This T cell receptor beta chain is from a study of regulatory T cells in long-lasting Graves disease. Study-wide results and limits: Examination was confined to peripheral blood, excluding thyroid tissue.

Arm-PCR of CDR3 regions and iRepertoire HTBI primers were used to build TCR beta libraries. TCRdb re-derived calls from the multiplex PCR reads in MiXCR, one entry per CDR3 protein. In the table there are just over 600,000 distinct CDR3 sequences, about 15% of which are singletons. This clonotype came up many times. What it binds is not known. Time point described: newly diagnosed GD, antithyroid drugs for less than 3 months. The TCR library used RNA extracted from PBMCs. Graves' disease diagnoses used American Thyroid Association guidelines. These data are also associated with another study on T cells in Graves' hyperthyroidism and ophthalmopathy.

Sample: peripheral blood mononuclear cells (PBMCs), taken at new diagnosis, from a patient treated with antithyroid drugs. The receptor's source is a woman aged 25-40 years with Graves disease.

CDR3 DNA sequence: TGTGCCAGCAGCTGGAGCGGGAGATCCTACGAGCAGTACTTC. Translating it yields CASSWSGRSYEQYF. The rearrangement uses TRBV7-9 and TRBJ2-7; 8 nucleotides agree with TRBD2. The CDR3 runs 14 residues. CDR1 and CDR2 (germline): SEHNR, FQNEAQ (reference sequence). With 4 bases clipped from V and 1 base from J, the junction kept 3 bases outside the gene matches.